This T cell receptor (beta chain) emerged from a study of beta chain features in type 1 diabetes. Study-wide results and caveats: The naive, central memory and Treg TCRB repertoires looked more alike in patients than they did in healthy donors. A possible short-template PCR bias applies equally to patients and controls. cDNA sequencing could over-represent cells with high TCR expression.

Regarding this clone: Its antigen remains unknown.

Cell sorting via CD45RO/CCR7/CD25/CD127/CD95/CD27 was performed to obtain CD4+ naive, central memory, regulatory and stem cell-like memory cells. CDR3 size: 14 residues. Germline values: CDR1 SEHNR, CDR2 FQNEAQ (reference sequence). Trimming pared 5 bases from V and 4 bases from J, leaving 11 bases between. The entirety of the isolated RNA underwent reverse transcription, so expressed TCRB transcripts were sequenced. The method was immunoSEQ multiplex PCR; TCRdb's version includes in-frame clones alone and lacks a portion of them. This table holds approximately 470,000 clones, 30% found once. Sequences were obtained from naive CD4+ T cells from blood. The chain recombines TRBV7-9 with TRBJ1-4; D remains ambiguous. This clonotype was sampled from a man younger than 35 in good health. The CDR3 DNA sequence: TGTGCCAGCAGCCTAACGGATGTTAATGAAAAACTGTTTTTT. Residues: CASSLTDVNEKLFF.